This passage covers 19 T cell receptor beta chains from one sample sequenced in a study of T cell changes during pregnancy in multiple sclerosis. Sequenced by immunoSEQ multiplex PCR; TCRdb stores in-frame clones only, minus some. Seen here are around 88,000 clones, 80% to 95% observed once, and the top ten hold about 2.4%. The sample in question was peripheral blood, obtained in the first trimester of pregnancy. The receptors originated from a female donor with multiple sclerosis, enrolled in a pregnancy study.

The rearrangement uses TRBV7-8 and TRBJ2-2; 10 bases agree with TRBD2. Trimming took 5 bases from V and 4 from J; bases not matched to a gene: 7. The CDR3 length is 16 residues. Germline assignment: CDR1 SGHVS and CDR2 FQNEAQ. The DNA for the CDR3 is TGTGCCAGCAGCACCCTAGCGGGAGTAGGCACCGGGGAGCTGTTTTTT. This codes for CASSTLAGVGTGELFF.

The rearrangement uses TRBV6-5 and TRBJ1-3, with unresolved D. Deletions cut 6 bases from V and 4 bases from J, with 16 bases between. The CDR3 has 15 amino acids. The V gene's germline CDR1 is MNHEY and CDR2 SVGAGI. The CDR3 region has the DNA TGTGCCAGCAGAGCGGGATCCTACGGGGGAAACACCATATATTTT. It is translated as CASRAGSYGGNTIYF.

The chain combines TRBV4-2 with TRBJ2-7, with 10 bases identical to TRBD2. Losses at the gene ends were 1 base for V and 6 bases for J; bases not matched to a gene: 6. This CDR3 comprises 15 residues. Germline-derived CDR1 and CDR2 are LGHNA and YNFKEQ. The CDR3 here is CASSQAQLAGFEQYF. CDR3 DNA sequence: TGTGCCAGCAGCCAAGCCCAACTAGCGGGATTCGAGCAGTACTTC.

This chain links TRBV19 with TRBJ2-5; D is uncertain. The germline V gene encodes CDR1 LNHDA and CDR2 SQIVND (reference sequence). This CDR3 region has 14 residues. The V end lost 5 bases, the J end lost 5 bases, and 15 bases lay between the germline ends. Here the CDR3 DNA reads TGTGCCAGTAGTCCCCCGGGTTTTCTGGAGACCCAGTACTTC. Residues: CASSPPGFLETQYF.

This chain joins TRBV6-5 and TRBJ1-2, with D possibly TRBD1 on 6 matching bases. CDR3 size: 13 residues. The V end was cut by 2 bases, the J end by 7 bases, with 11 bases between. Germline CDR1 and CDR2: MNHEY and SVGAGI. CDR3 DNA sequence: TGTGCCAGCAGTTACACAGGGAGTTTTGGCTACACCTTC. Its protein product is CASSYTGSFGYTF.

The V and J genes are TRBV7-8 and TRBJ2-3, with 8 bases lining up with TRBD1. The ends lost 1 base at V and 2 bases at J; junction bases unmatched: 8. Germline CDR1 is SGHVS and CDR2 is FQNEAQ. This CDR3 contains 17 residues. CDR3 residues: CASSLVLGTGVTDTQYF. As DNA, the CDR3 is TGTGCCAGCAGCTTAGTTTTGGGGACAGGAGTCACAGATACGCAGTATTTT.

The CDR3 DNA reads as TGTGCCAGCAGTTTAAACAGGAACTCTGGAAACACCATATATTTT. It specifies CASSLNRNSGNTIYF. The V and J genes are TRBV28 and TRBJ1-3, with D tentatively TRBD1 (5 bases). This CDR3 has 15 residues. Germline V gene lookup returns CDR1 MDHEN and CDR2 SYDVKM. V dropped 2 bases and J dropped 0 bases, with 8 bases sitting between them.

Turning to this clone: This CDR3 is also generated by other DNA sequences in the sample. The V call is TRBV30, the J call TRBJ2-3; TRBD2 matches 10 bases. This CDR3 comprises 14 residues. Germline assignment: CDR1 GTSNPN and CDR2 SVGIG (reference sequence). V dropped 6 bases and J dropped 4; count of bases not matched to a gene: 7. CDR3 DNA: TGTGCCTGTACCGGAGCGGGAGGGGCAGATACGCAGTATTTT. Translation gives CACTGAGGADTQYF. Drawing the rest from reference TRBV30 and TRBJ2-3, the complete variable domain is SQTIHQWPATLVQPVGSPLSLECTVEGTSNPNLYWYRQAAGRGLQLLFYSVGIGQISSEVPQNLSASRPQDRQFILSSKKLLLSDSGFYLCACTGAGGADTQYFGPGTRLTVL.

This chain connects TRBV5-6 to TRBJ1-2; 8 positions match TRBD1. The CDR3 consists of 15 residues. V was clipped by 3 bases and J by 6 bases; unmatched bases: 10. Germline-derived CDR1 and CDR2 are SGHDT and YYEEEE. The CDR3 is CASSWGTGTGDGYTF. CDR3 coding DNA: TGTGCCAGCAGCTGGGGAACCGGGACAGGCGATGGCTACACCTTC.

The CDR3 sequence: CASSIRPRGYDQPQHF. The CDR3, as DNA: TGTGCCAGCAGTATACGACCGCGGGGGTACGATCAGCCCCAGCATTTT. The rearrangement links TRBV28 to TRBJ1-5; a weak D match, TRBD1 (5 bases). This CDR3 contains 16 residues. Germline V gives CDR1 MDHEN, CDR2 SYDVKM. V shed 5 bases and J shed 5 bases, with 19 bases lying between them.

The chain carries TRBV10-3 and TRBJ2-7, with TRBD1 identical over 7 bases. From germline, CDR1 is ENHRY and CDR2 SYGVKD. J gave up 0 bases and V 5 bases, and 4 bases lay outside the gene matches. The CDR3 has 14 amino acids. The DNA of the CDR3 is TGTGCCATCAGTCCCAGGGGGAGCTCCTACGAGCAGTACTTC. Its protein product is CAISPRGSSYEQYF.

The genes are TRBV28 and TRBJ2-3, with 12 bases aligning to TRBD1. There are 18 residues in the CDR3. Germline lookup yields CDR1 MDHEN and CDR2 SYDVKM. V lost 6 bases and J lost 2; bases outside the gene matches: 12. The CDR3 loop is CASSSLIGTGGSTDTQYF. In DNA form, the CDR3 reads TGTGCCAGCAGCTCCCTGATTGGGACAGGGGGCTCCACAGATACGCAGTATTTT.

This chain's CDR3 is CASSLPGTGTGNTIYF. As DNA, the CDR3 is TGTGCCAGCAGCCTACCCGGGACAGGGACTGGAAACACCATATATTTT. J is TRBJ1-3 and V is TRBV5-8; 9 nucleotides align to TRBD1. V lost 4 bases to trimming and J lost 2 bases; unmatched junction nucleotides: 7. The CDR3 consists of 16 residues. Germline-derived CDR1 and CDR2 are SGHTS and YDEGEE.

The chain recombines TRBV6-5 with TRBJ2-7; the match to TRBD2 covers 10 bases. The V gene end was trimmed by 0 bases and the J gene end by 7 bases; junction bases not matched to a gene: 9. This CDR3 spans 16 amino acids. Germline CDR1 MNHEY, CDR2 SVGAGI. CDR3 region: CASSYSPSGSAREQYF. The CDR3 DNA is TGTGCCAGCAGTTACTCGCCTAGCGGGAGCGCGCGGGAGCAGTACTTC.

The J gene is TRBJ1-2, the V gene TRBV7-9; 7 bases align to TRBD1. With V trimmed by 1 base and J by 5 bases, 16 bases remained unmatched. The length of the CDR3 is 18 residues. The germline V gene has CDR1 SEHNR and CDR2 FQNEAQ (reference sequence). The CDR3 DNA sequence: TGTGCCAGCAGCTTAGGTACGGCCGGGACAGATTTCCGATATGGCTACACCTTC. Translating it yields CASSLGTAGTDFRYGYTF. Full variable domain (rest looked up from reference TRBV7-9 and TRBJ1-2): DTGVSQNPRHKITKRGQNVTFRCDPISEHNRLYWYRQTLGQGPEFLTYFQNEAQLEKSRLLSDRFSAERPKGSFSTLEIQRTEQGDSAMYLCASSLGTAGTDFRYGYTFGSGTRLTVV.

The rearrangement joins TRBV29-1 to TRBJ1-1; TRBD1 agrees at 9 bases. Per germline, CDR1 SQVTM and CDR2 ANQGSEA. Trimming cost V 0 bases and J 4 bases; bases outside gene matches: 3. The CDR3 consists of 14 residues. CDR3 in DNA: TGCAGCGTTGAAGAAGACAGGGGGGGCACTGAAGCTTTCTTT. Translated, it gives CSVEEDRGGTEAFF.

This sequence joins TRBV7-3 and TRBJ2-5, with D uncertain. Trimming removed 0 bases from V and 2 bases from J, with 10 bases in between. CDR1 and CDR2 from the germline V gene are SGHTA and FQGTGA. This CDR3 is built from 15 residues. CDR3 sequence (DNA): TGTGCCAGCAGCTTAACTGGTCGGGTACAAGAGACCCAGTACTTC. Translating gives CASSLTGRVQETQYF.

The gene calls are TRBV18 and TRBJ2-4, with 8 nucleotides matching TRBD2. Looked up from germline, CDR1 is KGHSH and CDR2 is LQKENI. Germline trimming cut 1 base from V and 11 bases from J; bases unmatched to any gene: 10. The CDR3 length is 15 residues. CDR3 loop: CASSPLSAGEGVQYF. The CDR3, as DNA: TGTGCCAGCTCACCACTTTCAGCGGGAGAAGGGGTTCAGTACTTC.

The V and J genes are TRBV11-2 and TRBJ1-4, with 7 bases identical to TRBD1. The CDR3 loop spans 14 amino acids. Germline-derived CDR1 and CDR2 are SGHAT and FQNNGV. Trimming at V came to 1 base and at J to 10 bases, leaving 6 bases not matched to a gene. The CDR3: CASSLGTGVGKLFF. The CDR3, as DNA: TGTGCCAGCAGCTTAGGGACAGGAGTCGGAAAACTGTTTTTT.